This note documents a single T cell receptor (beta chain) sequence. One end of the junction does not line up with germline, which may come from a read error. CDR1 is MNHEY and CDR2 is SVGEGT in the germline V gene. This CDR3 spans 15 amino acids. A modified ARM-PCR protocol with three rounds of nested PCR amplified TCRbeta. From the multiplex PCR reads, TCRdb called clonotypes with MiXCR, one entry per CDR3 protein. The sample has some 99,000 distinct CDR3 sequences, 75% seen once; the top ten hold around a third. The template was RNA from unsorted bulk tissue. The data are from a study of tumor and adjacent non-tumor tissue in lung cancer. The overall study: The patients, 10 to 11 men and about 5 women, were 31 to 76 with stage I to III disease. On average, productive TCRbeta reads reached about 4.17 million per sample.

The sample consisted of lung tumor tissue. This rearrangement joins TRBV6-2 or TRBV6-3 to TRBJ2-2, with 8 bases fitting TRBD1. This TCR was sampled from a woman aged 55-70 years with non-small cell lung cancer. The CDR3 DNA reads TGTGCCAGCAGTTCCCAGGGGGCTAGCACCGAGGAGCTGTTTTTT. Residues: CASSSQGASTEELFF.